Sequencing of this TCR beta chain was carried out in a study of Graves' ophthalmopathy and Graves' hyperthyroidism. Amplification of TCR beta CDR3 regions used RNA transcripts. HTBI primers primed a first-round RT-PCR, and a second-round multiplex PCR followed. TCRdb reanalysed the multiplex PCR reads using MiXCR and keeps one entry per CDR3 protein. The data contain 500,000 to 700,000 distinct CDR3 sequences, 20% to 25% of them singletons. This clonotype occurred a few times. Trimming stripped 5 bases from V and 3 bases from J, with 13 bases between. The CDR3 consists of 14 residues. The V and J genes are TRBV12-3 or TRBV12-4 and TRBJ1-1; tentative D call: TRBD1 (5 bases). The origin of this receptor is a young woman with stable Graves' hyperthyroidism. Some clones in this sample may be carry-over from other donors' samples. Sequences were obtained from peripheral blood. This CDR3 is CASSRAGPDTEAFF. CDR3 nucleotides: TGTGCCAGCAGTCGGGCGGGGCCCGACACTGAAGCTTTCTTT.